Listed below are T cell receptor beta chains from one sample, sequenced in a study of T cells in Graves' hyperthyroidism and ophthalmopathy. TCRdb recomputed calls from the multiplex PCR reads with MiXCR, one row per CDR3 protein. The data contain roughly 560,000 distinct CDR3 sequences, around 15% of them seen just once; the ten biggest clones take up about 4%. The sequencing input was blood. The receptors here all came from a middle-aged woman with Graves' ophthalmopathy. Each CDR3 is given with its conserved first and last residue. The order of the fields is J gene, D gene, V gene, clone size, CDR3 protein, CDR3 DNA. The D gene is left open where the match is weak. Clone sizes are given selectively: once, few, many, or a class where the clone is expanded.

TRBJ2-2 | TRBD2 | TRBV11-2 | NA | CASSLGRRGLNTGELFF | TGTGCCAGCAGCTTAGGCCGTAGGGGACTAAACACCGGGGAGCTGTTTTTT
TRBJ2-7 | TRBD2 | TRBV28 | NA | CASSVGLSYEQYF | TGTGCCAGCAGTGTGGGACTATCCTACGAGCAGTACTTC
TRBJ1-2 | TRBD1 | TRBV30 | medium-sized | CAWEQGGGYTF | TGTGCCTGGGAACAGGGGGGCGGCTACACCTTC
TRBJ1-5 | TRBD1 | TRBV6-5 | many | CASSYTGAEQPQHF | TGTGCCAGCAGTTATACAGGGGCAGAGCAGCCCCAGCATTTT
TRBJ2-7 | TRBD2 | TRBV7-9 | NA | CASSLEASGYYEQYF | TGTGCCAGCAGCTTAGAAGCTAGCGGATACTACGAGCAGTACTTC
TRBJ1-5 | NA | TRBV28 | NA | CASRGPEGSNQPQHF | TGTGCCAGCCGAGGCCCCGAGGGAAGCAATCAGCCCCAGCATTTT
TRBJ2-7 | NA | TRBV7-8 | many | CASSQSLSIEQYF | TGTGCCAGCAGCCAGTCTCTTTCCATCGAGCAGTACTTC
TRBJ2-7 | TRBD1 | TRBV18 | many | CASSPQRGREQYF | TGTGCCAGCTCACCACAAAGGGGGCGCGAGCAGTACTTC
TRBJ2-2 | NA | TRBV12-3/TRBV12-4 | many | CATLGASGELFF | TGTGCCACCCTGGGGGCATCCGGGGAGCTGTTTTTT
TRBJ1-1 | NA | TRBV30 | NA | CAWGLNTNTEAFF | TGTGCCTGGGGTCTGAACACCAACACTGAAGCTTTCTTT
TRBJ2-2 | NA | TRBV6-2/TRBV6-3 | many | CASSPSGPSFGELFF | TGTGCCAGCAGTCCCTCCGGGCCCTCCTTCGGGGAGCTGTTTTTT
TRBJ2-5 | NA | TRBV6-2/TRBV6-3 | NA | CASSYSDSREETQYF | TGTGCCAGCAGTTACTCGGATTCCCGGGAAGAGACCCAGTACTTC
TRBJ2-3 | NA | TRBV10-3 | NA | CATRGPSTDTQYF | TGTGCCACCAGGGGACCTAGCACAGATACGCAGTATTTT
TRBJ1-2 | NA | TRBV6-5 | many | CASSSFGGDYTF | TGTGCCAGCAGTTCGTTCGGGGGGGACTACACCTTC
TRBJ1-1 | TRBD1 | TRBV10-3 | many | CAISDWGQLNTEAFF | TGTGCCATCAGTGATTGGGGACAGCTGAACACTGAAGCTTTCTTT
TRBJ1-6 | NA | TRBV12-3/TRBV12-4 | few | CASSLVAEGSPLHF | TGTGCCAGCAGTTTGGTAGCCGAGGGGTCACCCCTCCACTTT
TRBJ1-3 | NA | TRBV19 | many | CATSSGTSGNTIYF | TGTGCCACCTCGTCGGGGACCTCTGGAAACACCATATATTTT
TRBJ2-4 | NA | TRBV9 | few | CASSVSWDSSEYF | TGTGCCAGCAGCGTAAGTTGGGACTCATCGGAGTACTTC
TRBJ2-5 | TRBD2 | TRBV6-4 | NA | CASRKTSEETQYF | TGTGCCAGCAGGAAGACTAGCGAAGAGACCCAGTACTTC
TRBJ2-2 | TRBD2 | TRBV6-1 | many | CASMRKGLAGVGRTGELFF | TGTGCCAGCATGAGAAAGGGACTAGCGGGAGTGGGGCGGACCGGGGAGCTGTTTTTT
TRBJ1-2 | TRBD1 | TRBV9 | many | CASSFSRDRSSYGYTF | TGTGCCAGCAGCTTTTCCCGGGACAGGAGTTCCTATGGCTACACCTTC
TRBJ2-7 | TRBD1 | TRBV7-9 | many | CASSATGAYEQYF | TGTGCCAGCAGCGCCACAGGGGCCTACGAGCAGTACTTC
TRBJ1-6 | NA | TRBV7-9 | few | CASSLARGAPVLHF | TGTGCCAGCAGCTTAGCGAGGGGTGCCCCAGTCCTCCACTTT
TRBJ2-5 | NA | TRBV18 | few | CASSPPGKGQETQYF | TGTGCCAGCTCACCACCGGGGAAGGGACAAGAGACCCAGTACTTC
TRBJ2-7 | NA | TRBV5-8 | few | CASSLERDSGEQYF | TGTGCCAGCAGCTTGGAACGGGACTCGGGCGAGCAGTACTTC
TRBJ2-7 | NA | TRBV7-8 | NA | CASSPQKLDYEQYF | TGTGCCAGCAGCCCACAGAAGCTTGACTACGAGCAGTACTTC
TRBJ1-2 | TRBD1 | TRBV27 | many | CASGGTGGINYGYTF | TGTGCCAGCGGGGGGACAGGGGGCATTAACTATGGCTACACCTTC
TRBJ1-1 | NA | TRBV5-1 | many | CASSLEALGTEAFF | TGCGCCAGCAGCTTGGAGGCATTAGGGACTGAAGCTTTCTTT
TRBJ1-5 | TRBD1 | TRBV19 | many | CASSETGLGNQPQHF | TGTGCCAGTAGTGAGACAGGGCTGGGCAATCAGCCCCAGCATTTT
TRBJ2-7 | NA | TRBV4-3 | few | CASSQELDSPYEQYF | TGCGCCAGCAGCCAAGAACTGGACAGTCCCTACGAGCAGTACTTC
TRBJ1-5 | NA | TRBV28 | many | CASSFWSGTSADQPQHF | TGTGCCAGCAGTTTCTGGTCCGGGACGTCGGCCGATCAGCCCCAGCATTTT
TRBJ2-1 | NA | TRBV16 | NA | CASSQSANGEQFF | TGTGCCAGCAGCCAATCAGCTAATGGTGAGCAGTTCTTC
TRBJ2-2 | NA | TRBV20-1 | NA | CSAREPPANTGELFF | TGCAGTGCTAGAGAACCACCCGCGAACACCGGGGAGCTGTTTTTT
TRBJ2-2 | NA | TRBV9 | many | CASSVKNTGELFF | TGTGCCAGCAGCGTCAAGAACACCGGGGAGCTGTTTTTT
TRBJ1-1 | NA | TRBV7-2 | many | CASSKASLVAEAFF | TGTGCCAGCAGTAAAGCTAGTCTTGTCGCTGAAGCTTTCTTT
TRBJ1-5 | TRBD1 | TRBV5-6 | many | CASNYRGRENQPQHF | TGTGCCAGCAATTACAGGGGGCGCGAAAATCAGCCCCAGCATTTT
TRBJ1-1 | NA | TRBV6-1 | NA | CASSEFAQSQFMNTEAFF | TGTGCCAGCAGTGAATTCGCCCAGTCCCAATTCATGAACACTGAAGCTTTCTTT